This TCR beta chain emerged from a study of blood T cell repertoires in COVID-19. Across the whole study: There were acute and convalescent COVID-19 samples, and they came from the United States, Italy and Spain.

Per the original data handling: Amplification of reference gene primers was used by the study to estimate nucleated cell counts. Sequencing used immunoSEQ multiplex PCR; TCRdb keeps in-frame clones, though not all of them. That table supplies the V and J calls and clone size; D and trimming were determined from the DNA. The repertoire holds approximately 670,000 clones, about 90% seen once, with roughly 0.25% in the top ten. The TCR comes from a woman younger than 35 with acute or convalescent COVID-19. Sequences were obtained from peripheral blood.

The CDR3: CASSPRTSRGSDTQYF. DNA for the CDR3: TGTGCCAGCAGCCCCCGGACTAGCAGGGGGTCGGATACGCAGTATTTT. J is TRBJ2-3 and V is TRBV9; possibly TRBD2 for D (8 bases). V lost 4 bases, J lost 6 bases, and 21 bases lay in between. From germline, CDR1 is SGDLS and CDR2 YYNGEE. The CDR3 loop spans 16 amino acids.